This T cell receptor (beta chain) derives from a study of early T cells in non-severe SARS-CoV-2 infection. TCRdb processed the 5' RACE reads anew with MiXCR; each CDR3 protein has one entry. The sample consists of about 77,000 distinct CDR3 sequences, roughly a sixth of them appearing once. CDR3 length: 14 residues. The trim removed 2 bases at V and 4 bases at J, leaving 5 bases unmatched. Germline V CDR1 and CDR2: GTSNPN, SVGIG (reference sequence). What was sequenced was whole blood. The origin of this receptor is an adult who was a healthcare worker with PCR-confirmed SARS-CoV-2 infection or an uninfected control (not recorded which). J is TRBJ2-1 and V is TRBV30; TRBD2 matches 7 bases. The CDR3 protein is CAWSLLAVYNEQFF. In nucleotides, the CDR3 is TGTGCCTGGAGTTTGCTAGCGGTTTACAATGAGCAGTTCTTC.